Described below is a single T cell receptor (beta chain) sequence and its context. As yet, its antigen is unknown. The data belong to a study of Ad26.COV2.S vaccination and SARS-CoV-2 variants. V lost 5 bases and J lost 4, with 11 bases in between. The germline V gene has CDR1 SNHLY and CDR2 FYNNEI. This CDR3 comprises 14 residues. TCRdb's table, derived via immunoSEQ multiplex PCR, lists solely in-frame clones and lacks some. Of more than 150,000 clones listed, 70% to 90% are singletons. General study points: Total T cell responses, in the TCR breadth and depth analyses, may have been underestimated.

This receptor was taken from a human donor who had recovered from COVID-19. This chain links TRBV2 with TRBJ1-4, with D perhaps TRBD1 (5 bases). The sequences come from peripheral blood, collected after recovery from COVID-19. The CDR3 sequence is CASSSGTLNEKLFF. The DNA of the CDR3 is TGTGCCAGCAGTTCCGGGACGCTTAATGAAAAACTGTTTTTT. The whole variable domain, remainder taken from reference TRBV2 and TRBJ1-4, is EPEVTQTPSHQVTQMGQEVILRCVPISNHLYFYWYRQILGQKVEFLVSFYNNEISEKSEIFDDQFSVERPDGSNFTLKIRSTKLEDSAMYFCASSSGTLNEKLFFGSGTQLSVL.